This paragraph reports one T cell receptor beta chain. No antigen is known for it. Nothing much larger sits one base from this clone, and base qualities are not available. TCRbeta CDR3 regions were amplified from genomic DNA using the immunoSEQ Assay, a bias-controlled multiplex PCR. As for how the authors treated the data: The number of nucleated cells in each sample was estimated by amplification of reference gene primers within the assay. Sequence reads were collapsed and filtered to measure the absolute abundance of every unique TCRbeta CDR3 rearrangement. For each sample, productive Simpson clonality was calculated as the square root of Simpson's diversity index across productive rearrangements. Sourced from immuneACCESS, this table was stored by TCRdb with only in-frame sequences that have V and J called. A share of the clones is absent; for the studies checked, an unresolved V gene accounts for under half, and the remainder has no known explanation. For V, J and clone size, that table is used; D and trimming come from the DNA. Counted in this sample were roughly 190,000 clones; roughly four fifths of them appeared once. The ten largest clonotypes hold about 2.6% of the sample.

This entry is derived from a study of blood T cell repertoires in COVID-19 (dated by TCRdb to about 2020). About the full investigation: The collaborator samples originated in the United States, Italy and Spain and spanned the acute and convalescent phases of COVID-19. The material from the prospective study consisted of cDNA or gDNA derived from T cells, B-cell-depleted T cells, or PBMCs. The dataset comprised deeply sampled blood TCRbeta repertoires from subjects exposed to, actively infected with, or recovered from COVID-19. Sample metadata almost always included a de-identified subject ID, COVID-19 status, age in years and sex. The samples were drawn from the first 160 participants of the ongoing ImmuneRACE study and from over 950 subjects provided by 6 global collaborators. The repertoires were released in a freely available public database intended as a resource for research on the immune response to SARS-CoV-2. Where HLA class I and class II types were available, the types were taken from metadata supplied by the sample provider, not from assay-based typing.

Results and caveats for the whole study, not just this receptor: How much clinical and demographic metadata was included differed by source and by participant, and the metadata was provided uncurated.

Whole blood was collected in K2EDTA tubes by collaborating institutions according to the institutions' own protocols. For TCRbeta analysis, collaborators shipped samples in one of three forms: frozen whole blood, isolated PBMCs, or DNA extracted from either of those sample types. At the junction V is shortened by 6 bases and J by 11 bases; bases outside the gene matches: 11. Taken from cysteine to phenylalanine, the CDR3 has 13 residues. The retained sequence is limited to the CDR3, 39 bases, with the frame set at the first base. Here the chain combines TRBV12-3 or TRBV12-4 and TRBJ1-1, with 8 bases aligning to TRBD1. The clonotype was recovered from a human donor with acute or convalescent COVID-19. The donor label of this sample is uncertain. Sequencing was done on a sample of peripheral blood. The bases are TGTGCCAGCAGCGGTAGACAGGGGTTTTGGGCTTTCTTT. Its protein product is CASSGRQGFWAFF.